This TCR beta chain was sequenced for a study of blood T cell repertoires in COVID-19. Study-wide background: The analysed material was cDNA or gDNA that came from T cells, B-cell-depleted T cells, or PBMCs.

The V gene lost 1 base and the J gene lost 4 bases, with 19 bases spanning the gap. This CDR3 spans 17 amino acids. Germline CDR1 SGHVS, CDR2 FQNEAQ. As originally analysed: Counts of nucleated cells, estimated from reference gene primer amplification, were obtained. Method: immunoSEQ multiplex PCR; TCRdb's copy keeps in-frame clones and lacks some. The V and J calls and clone size are taken from that table; D and trimming were inferred from the DNA. This table holds 150,000 to 250,000 clones, roughly 77% found once. J is TRBJ2-5 and V is TRBV7-8; weak D call: TRBD2 (7 bases). Sequencing used peripheral blood. The clonotype was recovered from a woman aged 40 to 50 with COVID-19, enrolled during active disease. The CDR3 spells CASSLEGHSRGGETQYF. The CDR3 coding sequence is TGTGCCAGCAGCTTAGAAGGACATTCGAGGGGGGGAGAGACCCAGTACTTC.